This T cell receptor (beta chain) was recorded in a study of blood T cells in healthy people across ages (dated by TCRdb to about 2015). As for the study more broadly: Template switching captured roughly one uniquely barcoded TCR beta cDNA molecule per two T cells in model experiments. Age-related changes in TCR beta repertoire diversity were measured in the study by deep sequencing normalized with unique cDNA molecular identifiers. Four age groups were formed from the donors: young (average about 17 years), middle-aged (approximately 41), aged (62) and long-lived (less than 85). To avoid experimental bias, donors of different ages were distributed randomly across sequencing lanes. The study analyzed two additional independent replicas of 1 million unique cDNA reads from the same blood draw for two donors, one aged 18 to 29 and one aged 80 or older. Findings and caveats that apply to the study as a whole: Conclusive comparison of naive and antigen-experienced compartments was prevented by the profiling of bulk unsorted PBMCs. Compared with the aged group, the long-lived group had more naive CD4+ T cells, fewer expanded clones and increased TCR diversity, suggesting age selection. Estimates of total diversity based on one million sequenced T cells were regarded as lower bounds and as underestimates. Observed TCR beta diversity per million T cells fell roughly linearly with age, and a significant reduction was already apparent by age approximately 41. Observed TCR beta diversity correlated strongly with the percentage of naive T cells measured by flow cytometry. Donor CMV infection status was unknown, potentially confounding age-related changes in expanded clonotypes.

Remarks on this clonotype: The specificity of this receptor is unknown. The junction does not match germline at one end; this may be a read error.

Donors were under 40 systemically healthy Caucasian individuals from Russia aged 6 to 90 years. Roughly 11 milliliters of peripheral blood were drawn from each donor into EDTA-treated Vacutainer tubes. Ficoll-Paque density-gradient centrifugation was used to isolate PBMCs, with at least 7 million obtained per sample. Total RNA, at least 6 micrograms per sample, was extracted from PBMCs with Trizol reagent. For every donor, flow cytometry on a PBMC aliquot measured the percentage of naive CD45RAhigh/CD27high T cells. Library preparation used 5' RACE. Sequencing instrument: Illumina HiSeq 2500. A second roughly 7 to 12 cycle PCR used a sample-barcoded 5' primer and a J-beta primer mix. A unique molecular identifier was introduced onto each TCR beta cDNA molecule by a template-switch 5' adaptor carrying 12 random nucleotides. Each sample yielded at least 2.5 million CDR3-containing paired-end reads. All of the RNA was converted into first-strand cDNA using the Mint cDNA synthesis kit, with a TRBC-specific oligonucleotide serving as the primer. Following uracil-DNA glycosylase treatment, a first 18-cycle PCR with universal primers M1SS and BC2_uni_R was performed on all cDNA. The authors' pipeline ran thus. Normalization of each sample was performed by random selection of 1 million high-quality reads, each carrying a distinct molecular identifier. Reads sharing molecular identifiers were discarded rather than binned into consensus sequences. MiTCR, run with a Q25 quality threshold and the strictest error-elimination algorithm, handled CDR3 identification, clonotype clustering and error correction. A nonparametric unseen species model with Euler transformation was used to estimate a lower bound on total TCR beta diversity. TCRdb trimmed the raw reads at Q25, called clones with MiXCR and kept productive beta chains. Each CDR3 protein gets just one entry, which takes the most common genes and DNA from the rows behind it. TCRdb's processing, not the authors' own work, is the source of the V and J calls. The sample table lists roughly 500,000 distinct CDR3 sequences, roughly a quarter of them with a count of one. The ten largest make up about 18% of the sample.

The CDR3 sequence holds 14 residues, the cysteine and phenylalanine included. The kept DNA is CDR3 alone, 42 bases in frame from the first base. Reading the germline V gene gives CDR1 KGHDR and CDR2 SFDVKD. Input material: blood. The clonotype was recovered from a woman aged 70-85 years in good health. Recombination linked TRBV24-1 to TRBJ2-1, with TRBD1 tentatively as D gene (7 bases match). The CDR3 region: CATNTGDFYKEQFF. The DNA is as follows: TGTGCCACCAACACAGGGGACTTCTACAAGGAGCAGTTCTTC.